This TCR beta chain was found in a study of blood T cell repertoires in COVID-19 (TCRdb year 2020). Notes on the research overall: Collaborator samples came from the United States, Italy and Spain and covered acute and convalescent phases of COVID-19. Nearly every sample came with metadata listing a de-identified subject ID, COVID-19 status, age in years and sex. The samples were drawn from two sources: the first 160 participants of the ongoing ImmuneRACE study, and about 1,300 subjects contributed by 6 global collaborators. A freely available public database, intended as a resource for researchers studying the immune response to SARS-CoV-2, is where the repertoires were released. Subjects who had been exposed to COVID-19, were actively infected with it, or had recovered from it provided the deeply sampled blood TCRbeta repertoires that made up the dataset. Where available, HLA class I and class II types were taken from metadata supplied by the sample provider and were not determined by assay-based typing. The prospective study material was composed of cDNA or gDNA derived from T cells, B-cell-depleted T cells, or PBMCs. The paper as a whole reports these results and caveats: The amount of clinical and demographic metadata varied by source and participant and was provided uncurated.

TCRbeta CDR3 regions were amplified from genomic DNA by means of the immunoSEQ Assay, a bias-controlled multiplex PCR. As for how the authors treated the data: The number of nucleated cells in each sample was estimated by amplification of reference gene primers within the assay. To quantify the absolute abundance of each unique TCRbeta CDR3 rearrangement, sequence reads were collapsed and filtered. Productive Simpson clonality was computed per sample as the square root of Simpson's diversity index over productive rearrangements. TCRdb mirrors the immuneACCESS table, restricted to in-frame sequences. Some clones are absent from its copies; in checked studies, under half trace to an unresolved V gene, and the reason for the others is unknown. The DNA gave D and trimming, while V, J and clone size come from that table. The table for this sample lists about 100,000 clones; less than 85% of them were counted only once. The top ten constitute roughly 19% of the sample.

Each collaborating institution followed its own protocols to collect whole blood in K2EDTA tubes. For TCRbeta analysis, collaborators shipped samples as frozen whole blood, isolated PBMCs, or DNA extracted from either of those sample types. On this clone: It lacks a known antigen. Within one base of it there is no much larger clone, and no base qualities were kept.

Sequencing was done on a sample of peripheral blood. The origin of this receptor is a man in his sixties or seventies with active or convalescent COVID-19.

The sequenced DNA: TGTGCCAGCAGCTATACAGGGGCCTTGGAAAACATTCAGTACTTC. This yields the protein CASSYTGALENIQYF. The chain is made from TRBV7-8 and TRBJ2-4; 7 central nucleotides agree with TRBD1. The V end gives up 4 bases and the J end 5 bases, leaving 8 bases in the junction not matched to a gene. The CDR1 and CDR2 encoded by the germline V gene are SGHVS and FQNEAQ. The cysteine opens and the phenylalanine closes a CDR3 of 15 amino acids. The retained sequence is limited to the CDR3, 45 bases, with the frame set at the first base.